This T cell receptor beta chain originates from a study of early T cells in non-severe SARS-CoV-2 infection. This clonotype was counted only a few times. What it recognizes is unknown. The TCR library protocol was used to attach unique molecular identifiers. These identifiers were attached to individual cDNA molecules. TCRdb called the 5' RACE reads again in MiXCR, with one record for every CDR3 protein. This table holds fewer than 85,000 distinct CDR3 sequences, 12% to 15% found once. The study, taken as a whole, reports: CD4 and private specificities were missed by VDJdb matching, which favored anti-spike CD8 responses.

CDR1 SEHNR and CDR2 FQNEAQ come from the germline V gene (reference sequence). The CDR3 runs 13 residues. With 5 bases clipped from V and 10 bases from J, the junction kept 8 bases outside the gene matches. The chain has TRBV7-9 and TRBJ2-1; 7 bases are a match to TRBD2. Sequenced material: whole blood. The sequence was collected from an adult who was a healthcare worker with PCR-confirmed SARS-CoV-2 infection or an uninfected control (not recorded which). CDR3: CASSPRGGLEQFF. The CDR3 nucleotides read TGTGCCAGCAGCCCGCGCGGGGGACTGGAGCAGTTCTTC.